This T cell receptor beta chain emerged from a study of long-term antiretroviral therapy in people with HIV. The wider study: Initial samples were collected about a decade before the 2015 immediate-ART recommendation.

In each sample, about 0.95-11 million cryopreserved PBMC were present before DNA extraction. With survey level as its setting, the immunoSEQ assay was v3.0. Roughly 35,000-50,000 T-cell genomes per sample were the sequencing target. Only in-frame clones appear in the TCRdb table, and some are missing; sequencing was by immunoSEQ multiplex PCR. The sample records 25,000 to 35,000 clones, about 95% being singletons. This clonotype was sampled from a man in his thirties or forties with HIV. Sequencing was performed on unsorted PBMCs, taken roughly 6.4 years after starting antiretroviral therapy.

The CDR3 is CASSQTSYEQYF. Here the CDR3 DNA reads TGTGCCAGCAGCCAAACATCCTACGAGCAGTACTTC. The chain links TRBV14 to TRBJ2-7, with D uncertain. The germline V and J ends were trimmed by 2 bases and 1 base, with 3 bases remaining between them. The CDR3 spans 12 residues. Germline V lookup: CDR1 SGHDN, CDR2 FVKESK.